This T cell receptor beta chain was profiled in a study of blood T cell repertoires in COVID-19. The CDR3 is 15 amino acids. V gave up 4 bases and J gave up 3 bases; unmatched junction bases: 6. Germline V gene lookup returns CDR1 SGHDT and CDR2 YYEEEE. In the original workflow: Nucleated cell number was recorded as an estimate derived from reference gene primer amplification. The data were produced by immunoSEQ multiplex PCR, yet TCRdb's version contains in-frame clones alone and is incomplete. V, J and clone size reflect that table, while D and trimming were determined from the DNA. The repertoire has approximately 250,000 clones, around 80% of them found once; the top ten carry roughly 4%. Recruitment covered 25 or so US areas and drew participants whose ages spanned about 18 to 100 years.

The chain joins TRBV5-6 to TRBJ2-1; 8 bases align to TRBD2. The receptor was isolated from a man aged 25 to 40 with acute COVID-19. Sequencing input: PBMCs or T cells enriched from blood (not recorded which). CDR3: CASSPTSGVYNEQFF. The CDR3 DNA reads TGTGCCAGCAGCCCAACTAGCGGAGTCTACAATGAGCAGTTCTTC.